One TCR beta chain is described in this entry. As yet, its antigen is unknown. The CDR3 has 14 amino acids. A library of TCRbeta sequences, prepared with unique molecular identifiers, was generated. TCRdb redid the calling of the PCR reads with MiXCR, one entry per CDR3 protein. Here the sample spans 540,000 or so distinct CDR3 sequences, 20% to 25% being singletons. This record comes from a study of T-cell reconstitution after alpha-beta-depleted transplantation in children. Study-wide points: Surviving recipient T cells and thymic progenitors accounted for the high day-60 TCRbeta diversity observed in some patients. By one year post-transplant, T-cell counts and diversity largely arose from T cells that were newly produced.

The chain carries TRBV21-1 and TRBJ2-7; the D call TRBD2 from the table was never checked on the DNA. TRBV21-1 is shown as a pseudogene. The sample here was PBMCs, mostly from graft donor cells, taken 360 days after TCRalphabeta/CD19-depleted stem cell transplant. The receptor was derived from a boy in the first two years of life who had a stem cell transplant for acute myeloid leukemia, so the T cells may come from the graft donor. The CDR3 region is CASSSRTAAYEQYF. In nucleotides, the CDR3 is TGTGCCAGCAGCTCCAGGACTGCAGCCTACGAGCAGTACTTC.